This entry lists 2 T cell receptor beta chains sequenced from one sample in a study of blood T cell repertoires in COVID-19 (dated by TCRdb to the early 2020s). Receptor libraries were prepared by the immunoSEQ multiplex PCR assay. TCRdb's version of the immuneACCESS table is confined to in-frame rearrangements and falls short of the full clone set. An unresolved V gene accounts for under half of the shortfall where checked; the remainder is of unknown origin. Here the sample has about 250,000 clones; approximately 88% occur a single time. Together, the top ten hold over 2.5% of the sample. Sequencing was done on a sample of PBMCs or T cells enriched from blood (not recorded which). All receptors derive from a woman in her thirties or forties who had been exposed to COVID-19.

The genes are TRBV27 and TRBJ1-2; D possibly corresponds to TRBD1 (6 bases). This CDR3 region has 14 residues. V lost 2 bases to trimming and J lost 7 bases, with 14 bases between them. The germline CDR1 and CDR2 sequences are MNHEY and SMNVEV (reference sequence). The CDR3 loop reads CASSLAGGRGGYTF. The CDR3 region has the DNA TGTGCCAGCAGTTTAGCGGGGGGCAGGGGTGGCTACACCTTC.

The V gene is TRBV30, the J gene TRBJ2-1; 9 positions agree with TRBD2. The germline V gene has CDR1 GTSNPN and CDR2 SVGIG (reference sequence). Unmatched junction bases numbered 8, after V lost 1 base and J lost 7 bases. This CDR3 region has 15 residues. CDR3 DNA: TGTGCCTGGAGTGACTCTAGCGGGACGGTGAATGAGCAGTTCTTC. Its protein product is CAWSDSSGTVNEQFF.